The 4 T cell receptor beta chains reported below all come from one sample, sequenced in a study of regulatory T cells in long-lasting Graves disease. Described time point: persistent/refractory GD, antithyroid drugs over 5 years with positive TRAb. RNA from PBMCs was the source of the TCR library. Building of the TCR beta libraries involved iRepertoire HTBI primers and Arm-PCR of CDR3 regions. TCRdb reprocessed the multiplex PCR reads with MiXCR, giving one entry per CDR3 protein. The sample has fewer than 400,000 distinct CDR3 sequences, roughly 20% seen once. Source: peripheral blood mononuclear cells (PBMCs), taken when the disease was refractory, from a patient treated with antithyroid drugs. These receptors originate from a female donor with Graves disease.

The gene calls are TRBV7-2 and TRBJ2-5, with 9 bases that match TRBD2. The CDR3 runs 14 residues. Germline V lookup: CDR1 SGHTA, CDR2 FQGNSA. The V gene end was trimmed by 8 bases and the J gene end by 7 bases; junction bases not matched to a gene: 11. CDR3 DNA sequence: TGTGCCAGCGCCCGTGCGGGAGGGCCTAGGACCCAGTACTTC. This translates into CASARAGGPRTQYF.

This clonotype was seen at least ten times. The chain links TRBV20-1 to TRBJ2-7, with D tentatively TRBD1 (6 bases). This CDR3 comprises 13 residues. Germline-derived CDR1 and CDR2 are DFQATT and SNEGSKA (reference sequence). With 3 bases removed from V and 7 bases from J, the gap between germline ends came to 16 bases. CDR3 sequence: CSASPAGQYEQYF. For the CDR3, the DNA is TGCAGTGCTAGCCCCGCAGGACAGTATGAGCAGTACTTC.

This clonotype was observed many times. The V call is TRBV30, the J call TRBJ1-4, with no clear D. Germline loops: CDR1 GTSNPN, CDR2 SVGIG (reference sequence). There are 14 residues in the CDR3. V dropped 3 bases and J dropped 9 bases, with 17 bases sitting between them. The CDR3 loop reads CAWREPPGKKKLFF. CDR3 coding DNA: TGTGCCTGGAGAGAACCTCCGGGAAAAAAAAAACTGTTTTTT.

About this clonotype itself: A far larger clone is a single base away, which makes a read error likely. Here the CDR3 reads CAISVGETEAFF. DNA of the CDR3: TGTGCCATCAGTGTTGGGGAGACTGAAGCTTTCTTT. The chain combines TRBV10-3 with TRBJ1-1; the D is unclear. CDR1 ENHRY and CDR2 SYGVKD come from the germline V gene. Trimming removed 4 bases at V and 5 bases at J, with 8 bases between. The CDR3 spans 12 residues.